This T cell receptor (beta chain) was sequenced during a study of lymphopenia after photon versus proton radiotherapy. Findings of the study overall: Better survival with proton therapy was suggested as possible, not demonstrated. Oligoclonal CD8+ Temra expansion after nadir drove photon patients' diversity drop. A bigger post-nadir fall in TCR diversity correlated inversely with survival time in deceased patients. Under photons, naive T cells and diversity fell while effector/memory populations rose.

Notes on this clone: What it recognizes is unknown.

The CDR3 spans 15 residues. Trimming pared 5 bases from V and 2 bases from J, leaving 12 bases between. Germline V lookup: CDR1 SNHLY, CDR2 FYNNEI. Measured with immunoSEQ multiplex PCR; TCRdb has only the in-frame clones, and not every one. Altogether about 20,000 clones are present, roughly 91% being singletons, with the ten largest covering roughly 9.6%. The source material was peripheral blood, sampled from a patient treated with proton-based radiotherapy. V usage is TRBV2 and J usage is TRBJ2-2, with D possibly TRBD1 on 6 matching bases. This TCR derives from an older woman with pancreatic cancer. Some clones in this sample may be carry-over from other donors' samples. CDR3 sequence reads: CASSSQGQNTGELFF. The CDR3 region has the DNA TGTGCCAGCAGTTCCCAGGGACAAAACACCGGGGAGCTGTTTTTT.